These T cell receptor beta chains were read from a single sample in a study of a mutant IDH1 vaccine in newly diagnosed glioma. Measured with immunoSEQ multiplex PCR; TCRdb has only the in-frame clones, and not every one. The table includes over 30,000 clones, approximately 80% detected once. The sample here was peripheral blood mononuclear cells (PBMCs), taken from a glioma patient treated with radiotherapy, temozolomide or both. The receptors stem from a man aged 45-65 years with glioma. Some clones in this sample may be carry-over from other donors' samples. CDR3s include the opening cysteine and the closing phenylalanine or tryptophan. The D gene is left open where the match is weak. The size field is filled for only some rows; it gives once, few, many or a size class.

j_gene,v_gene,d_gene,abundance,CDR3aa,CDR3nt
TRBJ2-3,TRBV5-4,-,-,CAGRQDSTDTQYF,TGTGCCGGAAGACAGGATAGCACAGATACGCAGTATTTT
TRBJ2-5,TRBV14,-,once,CASSQVTGVHGAQYF,TGTGCCAGCAGCCAAGTGACGGGGGTCCACGGCGCCCAGTACTTC
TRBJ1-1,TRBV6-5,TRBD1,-,CASTRQGATEAFF,TGTGCCAGCACCCGACAGGGAGCCACTGAAGCTTTCTTT
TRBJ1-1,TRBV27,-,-,CASNNLPVPAFF,TGTGCCAGCAATAATCTCCCTGTCCCAGCTTTCTTT
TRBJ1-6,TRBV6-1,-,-,CASSEWDEGGSPLHF,TGTGCCAGCAGTGAATGGGACGAAGGAGGTTCACCCCTCCACTTT
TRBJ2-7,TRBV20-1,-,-,CSAGTAYEQYF,TGCAGTGCTGGGACGGCCTACGAGCAGTACTTC
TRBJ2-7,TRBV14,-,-,CASSQQDADHYEQYF,TGTGCCAGCAGCCAACAGGACGCAGACCACTACGAGCAGTACTTC
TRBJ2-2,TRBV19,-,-,CASGQGTGELFF,TGTGCCAGTGGCCAGGGGACCGGGGAGCTGTTTTTT
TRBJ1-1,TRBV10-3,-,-,CAIRDSGTSAGAEAFF,TGTGCCATCAGGGACTCCGGGACAAGTGCTGGGGCTGAAGCTTTCTTT
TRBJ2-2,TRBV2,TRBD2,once,CASKAGVVTGELFF,TGTGCCAGCAAAGCGGGAGTGGTTACCGGGGAGCTGTTTTTT
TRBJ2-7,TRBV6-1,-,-,CASSPSDSGYEQYF,TGTGCCAGCAGCCCTAGCGACAGTGGCTACGAGCAGTACTTC
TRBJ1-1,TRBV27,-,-,CASSFGVSSGSEAFF,TGTGCCAGCAGTTTCGGCGTTTCCTCAGGCTCTGAAGCTTTCTTT
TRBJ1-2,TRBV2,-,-,CASSEFAGLGYTF,TGTGCCAGCAGTGAATTTGCCGGGCTCGGCTACACCTTC
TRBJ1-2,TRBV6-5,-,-,CASTIAGGANYGYTF,TGTGCCAGCACCATAGCGGGGGGAGCTAACTATGGCTACACCTTC
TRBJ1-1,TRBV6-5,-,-,CASSHGSDTEAFF,TGTGCCAGCAGTCACGGCAGCGACACTGAAGCTTTCTTT
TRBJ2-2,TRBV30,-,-,CAWSVPGELFF,TGTGCCTGGAGTGTCCCCGGGGAGCTGTTTTTT
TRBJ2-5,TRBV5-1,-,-,CASSLATPNQETQYF,TGCGCCAGCAGCTTGGCCACACCGAACCAAGAGACCCAGTACTTC
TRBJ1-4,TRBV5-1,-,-,CASGSGTGEKLFF,TGCGCCAGCGGTTCTGGGACCGGCGAAAAACTGTTTTTT
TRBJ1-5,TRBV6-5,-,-,CASSSTPGTPQHF,TGTGCCAGCAGTTCAACCCCAGGGACCCCCCAGCATTTT
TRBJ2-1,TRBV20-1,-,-,CSARGNNEQFF,TGCAGTGCTAGAGGAAACAATGAGCAGTTCTTC
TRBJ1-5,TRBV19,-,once,CASTPPEAGSYGNQPQHF,TGTGCCAGTACCCCACCAGAGGCAGGGAGTTACGGCAATCAGCCCCAGCATTTT
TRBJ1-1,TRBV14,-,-,CASSLLTYTEAFF,TGTGCCAGCAGCCTGCTCACGTACACTGAAGCTTTCTTT
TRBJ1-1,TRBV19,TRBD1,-,CASSIAPTGDGFFAFF,TGTGCCAGTAGTATAGCCCCGACAGGGGACGGGTTCTTCGCTTTCTTT
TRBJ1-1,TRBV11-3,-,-,CASSLYEGWAFF,TGTGCCAGCAGCTTGTACGAGGGTTGGGCTTTCTTT
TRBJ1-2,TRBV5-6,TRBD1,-,CASTLTGGSGAYGYTF,TGTGCCAGCACCCTGACAGGGGGCTCGGGAGCTTATGGCTACACCTTC
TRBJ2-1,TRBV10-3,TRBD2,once,CAISESMGPAGGGEQFF,TGTGCCATCAGTGAGTCGATGGGCCCCGCGGGAGGAGGCGAGCAGTTCTTC
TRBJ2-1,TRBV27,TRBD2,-,CASSPGLAGVNEQFF,TGTGCCAGCAGTCCAGGACTAGCGGGGGTCAATGAGCAGTTCTTC